This T cell receptor beta chain was found in a study of cytomegalovirus exposure and HLA in healthy donors. Primers included in the PCR were 60 Vbeta and 13 Jbeta primers. Assay used: immunoSEQ multiplex PCR; TCRdb lists only in-frame clones, some missing. The profile shows 200,000 to 300,000 clones, roughly four fifths of them singletons. With 5 bases clipped from V and 6 bases from J, the junction kept 15 bases outside the gene matches. This CDR3 is 17 amino acids long. Per germline, CDR1 SGHTA and CDR2 FQGNSA. The sequence was obtained from a woman aged 40 to 50 in good health and CMV-seropositive. The chain joins TRBV7-2 to TRBJ2-3; TRBD2 aligns across 9 bases. What was sequenced was PBMCs. For the CDR3, the DNA is TGTGCCAGCAGCACCCGGCGTCTTCTAGCGGGAACGGATACGCAGTATTTT. This gives the protein CASSTRRLLAGTDTQYF. Drawing the rest from reference TRBV7-2 and TRBJ2-3, the complete variable domain is GAGVSQSPSNKVTEKGKDVELRCDPISGHTALYWYRQSLGQGLEFLIYFQGNSAPDKSGLPSDRFSAERTGGSVSTLTIQRTQQEDSAVYLCASSTRRLLAGTDTQYFGPGTRLTVL.